This entry lists 11 T cell receptor beta chains sequenced from one sample in a study of blood T cell repertoires in COVID-19. The method was immunoSEQ multiplex PCR; TCRdb's version includes in-frame clones alone and lacks a portion of them. There are hundreds of thousands of clones in the sample; around 88% occur only once, and 4.3% lies in the top ten. The sample consisted of peripheral blood. These receptors were obtained from a woman in her twenties or thirties with acute or convalescent COVID-19.

The chain combines TRBV4-1 with TRBJ1-6; perhaps TRBD1 as D (6 bases). The ends were cut back, 4 bases at V and 10 bases at J, with 17 bases in the middle. The CDR3 is 15 residues long. Germline loops: CDR1 MGHRA, CDR2 YSYEKL. The CDR3 loop is CASSRGGQGKSPLHF. The CDR3, as DNA: TGCGCCAGCAGCCGGGGGGGGCAGGGGAAGTCACCCCTCCACTTT.

The chain has TRBV2 and TRBJ2-5, with 13 bases that match TRBD2. The CDR3 totals 14 residues. V shed 6 bases and J 6 bases; nucleotides not matched to a gene: 4. CDR1 and CDR2 (germline): SNHLY, FYNNEI. This CDR3 reads CASRATSGGKTQYF. CDR3 in DNA: TGTGCCAGCAGGGCGACTAGCGGGGGGAAGACCCAGTACTTC.

To note about this clone: This specimen includes other DNA sequences encoding the same CDR3. The rearrangement joins TRBV5-1 to TRBJ2-3; D gene ambiguous. This CDR3 region has 13 residues. V was clipped by 4 bases and J by 3 bases, with 9 bases between them. Germline loops: CDR1 SGHRS, CDR2 YFSETQ. CDR3 nucleotide sequence: TGCGCCAGCAGCCGCGACTCAACAGATACGCAGTATTTT. Translated, it gives CASSRDSTDTQYF.

J is TRBJ1-2 and V is TRBV28, with D possibly matching TRBD1 (5 bases). V lost 7 bases and J 7 bases, leaving 19 bases between the germline ends. The CDR3 length is 14 residues. Germline CDR1 reads MDHEN; CDR2 reads SYDVKM. The CDR3 DNA is TGTGCCAGCACCCTAGATAGGGGCGTAAGTGGCTACACCTTC. Amino acids: CASTLDRGVSGYTF.

This chain uses TRBV5-4 with TRBJ2-2; the D gene is possibly TRBD1 (6 bases). The V end lost 4 bases, the J end lost 6 bases, and 16 bases lay between the germline ends. This CDR3 region has 15 residues. Germline loops: CDR1 SGHNT, CDR2 YYREEE (reference sequence). CDR3 sequence: CASSPMGHHAGELFF. CDR3 sequence (DNA): TGTGCCAGCAGCCCTATGGGACATCACGCCGGGGAGCTGTTTTTT.

The chain combines TRBV7-9 with TRBJ1-3; no reliable D call. Deletions cut 8 bases from V and 0 bases from J, with 8 bases between. This CDR3 region has 13 residues. Germline V gives CDR1 SEHNR, CDR2 FQNEAQ (reference sequence). The CDR3 DNA reads as TGTGCCAGCGGGCCGGACTCTGGAAACACCATATATTTT. Its translation: CASGPDSGNTIYF.

The chain joins TRBV16 to TRBJ1-5; maybe TRBD1 (6 bases). V lost 0 bases and J 9 bases, leaving 9 bases between the germline ends. Germline V gives CDR1 KGHSY, CDR2 FQNENV. The CDR3 spans 13 residues. The CDR3 reads CASSQSRGGPQHF. CDR3 coding DNA: TGTGCCAGCAGCCAATCGAGAGGGGGGCCCCAGCATTTT.

The chain recombines TRBV6-5 with TRBJ2-7; D is possibly TRBD2 (5 bases). Germline V gives CDR1 MNHEY, CDR2 SVGAGI. V lost 6 bases to trimming and J lost 3 bases, with 9 bases between them. The CDR3 sequence is 12 residues long. The CDR3 here is CASRDWGYEQYF. The CDR3 nucleotides are TGTGCCAGCAGGGACTGGGGCTACGAGCAGTACTTC.

The chain recombines TRBV2 with TRBJ1-6; TRBD1 aligns across 7 bases. The CDR3 contains 15 residues. Trimming at V came to 4 bases and at J to 2 bases, leaving 2 bases not matched to a gene. CDR1 and CDR2 from the germline V gene are SNHLY and FYNNEI. The CDR3 DNA sequence: TGTGCCAGCAGTGCACAGGGGACCTATAATTCACCCCTCCACTTT. This sequence encodes CASSAQGTYNSPLHF. Drawing the rest from reference TRBV2 and TRBJ1-6, the complete variable domain is EPEVTQTPSHQVTQMGQEVILRCVPISNHLYFYWYRQILGQKVEFLVSFYNNEISEKSEIFDDQFSVERPDGSNFTLKIRSTKLEDSAMYFCASSAQGTYNSPLHFGNGTRLTVT.

The chain carries TRBV15 and TRBJ1-6; a weak D match, TRBD1 (5 bases). Germline CDR1 reads LNHNV; CDR2 reads YYDKDF (reference sequence). The length of the CDR3 is 14 residues. Trimming took 0 bases from V and 7 from J, leaving 7 bases between them. This chain's CDR3 is CATSRETENSPLHF. As DNA, the CDR3 is TGTGCCACCAGCAGAGAGACAGAGAATTCACCCCTCCACTTT. The entire variable domain, with the rest obtained from reference TRBV15 and TRBJ1-6, is as follows: DAMVIQNPRYQVTQFGKPVTLSCSQTLNHNVMYWYQQKSSQAPKLLFHYYDKDFNNEADTPDNFQSRRPNTSFCFLDIRSPGLGDTAMYLCATSRETENSPLHFGNGTRLTVT.

The chain combines TRBV6-5 with TRBJ2-7, with a possible D match to TRBD1 (6 bases). V shed 8 bases and J shed 0 bases, with 11 bases lying between them. This CDR3 is 13 amino acids long. Germline V gene sequence: CDR1 MNHEY, CDR2 SVGAGI. This CDR3 is CASATGSSYEQYF. DNA for the CDR3: TGTGCCAGCGCCACAGGGTCCTCCTACGAGCAGTACTTC.